The clone carrying this TCR beta chain showed up just a few times. TCRdb re-derived calls from the 5' RACE reads in MiXCR, one entry per CDR3 protein. The table lists 190,000 or so distinct CDR3 sequences, under 30% of them singletons. The data derive from a study of T-cell memory formation after mild COVID-19. Unmatched junction bases numbered 5, after V lost 3 bases and J lost 3 bases. This CDR3 has 15 amino acids. CDR1 LGHDT and CDR2 YNNKEL come from the germline V gene (reference sequence). The rearrangement links TRBV3-1 to TRBJ1-2, with 9 bases fitting TRBD1. Sequencing was carried out using PBMCs or a T cell subset sorted from them (not recorded which). The TCR was taken from an adult woman who had mild COVID-19 (a few samples of this study predate the infection). Cell type and time point are not known. The CDR3, as DNA: TGTGCCAGCAGCCAGATGGACAGGGGCGACTATGGCTACACCTTC. Protein sequence: CASSQMDRGDYGYTF.